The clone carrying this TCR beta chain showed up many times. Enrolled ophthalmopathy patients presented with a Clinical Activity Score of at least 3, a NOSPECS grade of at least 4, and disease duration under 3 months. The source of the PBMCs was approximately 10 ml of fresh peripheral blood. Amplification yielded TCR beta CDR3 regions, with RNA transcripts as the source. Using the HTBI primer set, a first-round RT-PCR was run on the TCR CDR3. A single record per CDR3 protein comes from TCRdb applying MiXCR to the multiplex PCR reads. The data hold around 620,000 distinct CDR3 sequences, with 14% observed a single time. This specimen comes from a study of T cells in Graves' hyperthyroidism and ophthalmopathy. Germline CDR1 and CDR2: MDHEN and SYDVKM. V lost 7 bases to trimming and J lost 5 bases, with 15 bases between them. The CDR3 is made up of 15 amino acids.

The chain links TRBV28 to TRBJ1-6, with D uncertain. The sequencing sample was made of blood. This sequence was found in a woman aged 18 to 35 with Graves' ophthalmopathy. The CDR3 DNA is TGTGCCAGCACCACCCCGGGCGGGAATAATTCACCCCTCCACTTT. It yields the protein CASTTPGGNNSPLHF.